The clone carrying this T cell receptor (beta chain) has a single count. This sample is drawn from a study of blood T cell repertoires in COVID-19. About the research overall: Samples came from the United States, Italy and Spain, spanning acute and convalescent COVID-19.

Participants came from about 23 US areas, aged roughly 18 to 89 years. In Cohort 3, a recovered donor had either two negative PCRs, clearance, or symptom resolution. Trimming removed 5 bases from V and 5 bases from J; junction bases left unmatched: 10. Per the germline V gene, CDR1 is SEHNR and CDR2 is FQNEAQ (reference sequence). This CDR3 is built from 15 residues. Per the authors' pipeline: Using reference gene primer amplification, nucleated cell counts were estimated. Only in-frame clones appear in the TCRdb table, and some are missing; sequencing was by immunoSEQ multiplex PCR. V, J and clone size are those of that table, while D and trimming were read from the DNA. The table has about 220,000 clones, 70% to 85% seen once; the top ten hold 3% to 4%.

Sequenced sample: PBMCs or T cells enriched from blood (not recorded which). The chain uses TRBV7-9 and TRBJ2-5; 8 bases map to TRBD2. This receptor was taken from an older woman who had recovered from COVID-19. CDR3 sequence reads: CASSTGTSGRETQYF. CDR3 bases: TGTGCCAGCAGCACCGGGACTAGTGGGCGGGAGACCCAGTACTTC.